This T cell receptor beta chain emerged from a study of naive and memory T cell subsets. Study-wide results and limits: Over 95% of naive TCR sequences appeared only once after error correction, unlike memory subsets.

CD4 T cells were positively selected, then CD8 T cells from the CD4-negative fraction. Cells stained for CD3, CD4, CD8, CD45RA and CD27 were sorted into four subsets. V was trimmed by 4 bases and J by 7 bases, leaving 10 bases between them. The CDR3 is made up of 13 amino acids. Germline values: CDR1 MGHRA, CDR2 YSYEKL. This clonotype was observed at least ten times. No antigen is known for it. Two oligonucleotides, mixed equimolar, formed the beta constant-region primer covering TRBC1 and TRBC2. MiXCR was run by TCRdb on the UMI-ligation and nested PCR reads, yielding one entry per CDR3 protein. The repertoire holds approximately 82,000 distinct CDR3 sequences, with 7% to 8% as singletons.

V is TRBV4-1 and J is TRBJ1-4, with D hard to call. Sequenced input: central memory CD4+ T cells from blood. The TCR sequence derives from a human donor in good health. The CDR3 region has the DNA TGCGCCAGCAGCCCAACCCCAGGTGAAAAACTGTTTTTT. This sequence encodes CASSPTPGEKLFF.